Listed here are 29 T cell receptor beta chains from one sample, sequenced in a study of shared clonotypes between healthy human individuals. Using immunoSEQ multiplex PCR, the repertoire was profiled, and TCRdb retains in-frame clones only, with some absent. Here the sample spans some 2.4 million clones, over 85% being singletons. Sequenced input: naive CD4+ T cells from PBMCs. Sample subset: CD45RA+ positively selected. These receptors were collected from a man aged 18-30 years in good health. Some clones in this sample may be carry-over from other donors' samples.

This clone appeared a single time. The chain carries TRBV19 and TRBJ1-2, with a tentative D call TRBD1 (5 bases). Germline assignment: CDR1 LNHDA and CDR2 SQIVND (reference sequence). V was clipped by 4 bases and J by 7 bases, with 7 bases between them. The CDR3 has 11 residues. CDR3 loop: CASSTQGGYTF. The CDR3 region has the DNA TGTGCCAGTAGTACCCAGGGTGGCTACACCTTC.

The CDR3 sequence is CATSLGRAGANVLTF. CDR3 nucleotide sequence: TGTGCCACCTCCCTTGGGAGGGCTGGGGCCAACGTCCTGACTTTC. The chain joins TRBV19 to TRBJ2-6; TRBD2 agrees at 7 bases. The CDR3 is 15 amino acids. The junction had 8 bases not matched to a gene; V was cut back by 10 bases and J by 2 bases. Germline assignment: CDR1 LNHDA and CDR2 SQIVND (reference sequence).

CDR3 in DNA: TGTGCCAGCAGCGCGGAACGGACAGTGGTAGGCTACACCTTC. Its translation is CASSAERTVVGYTF. J is TRBJ1-2 and V is TRBV5-4; D is possibly TRBD1 (6 bases). Germline V CDR1 and CDR2: SGHNT, YYREEE (reference sequence). With 4 bases removed from V and 8 bases from J, the gap between germline ends came to 18 bases. CDR3 length equals 14 residues.

This clone was counted once. This chain connects TRBV6-5 to TRBJ1-1; D is uncertain. Trimming cost V 8 bases and J 1 base, with 14 bases left between them. Germline CDR1 reads MNHEY; CDR2 reads SVGAGI. This CDR3 comprises 14 residues. CDR3 nucleotide sequence: TGTGCCAGCGGACTTCAAACGGGGAACACTGAAGCTTTCTTT. It yields the protein CASGLQTGNTEAFF.

The rearrangement joins TRBV19 to TRBJ2-1; 12 bases are a match to TRBD2. The CDR3 has 13 residues. Germline V gives CDR1 LNHDA, CDR2 SQIVND (reference sequence). V was clipped by 11 bases and J by 10 bases; unmatched bases: 9. The CDR3 loop is CAAGLAGQREQFF. In nucleotides, the CDR3 is TGTGCCGCCGGACTAGCGGGACAACGAGAGCAGTTCTTC.

The chain joins TRBV5-1 to TRBJ2-6, with 9 bases aligning to TRBD1. The V and J ends lost 2 bases and 4 bases, in that order; junction bases with no gene match: 4. The CDR3 covers 16 residues. CDR1 and CDR2 from the germline V gene are SGHRS and YFSETQ. CDR3 residues: CASSLQGARGANVLTF. Written as DNA, the CDR3 is TGCGCCAGCAGCTTACAGGGGGCGCGCGGGGCCAACGTCCTGACTTTC.

The chain links TRBV6-4 to TRBJ2-2; 12 nucleotides agree with TRBD2. CDR1 and CDR2 (germline): MRHNA, SNTAGT. The CDR3 is 15 amino acids. J was trimmed by 6 bases and V by 6 bases; bases with no gene match: 5. CDR3 nucleotide sequence: TGTGCCAGCAGCAGACTAGCGGGAGTTGCCGGGGAGCTGTTTTTT. Protein product: CASSRLAGVAGELFF.

The V call is TRBV11-3, the J call TRBJ2-1; 8 bases are a match to TRBD1. The ends lost 6 bases at V and 3 bases at J; junction bases unmatched: 7. This CDR3 is 15 amino acids long. Germline CDR1 SGHNT, CDR2 YENEEA. Here the CDR3 DNA reads TGTGCCAGCAGTCCACGACAGGGGAACTACAATGAGCAGTTCTTC. Translating it yields CASSPRQGNYNEQFF.

The gene calls are TRBV9 and TRBJ2-3; TRBD2 matches 12 bases. CDR3 length equals 16 residues. Losses at the gene ends were 3 bases for V and 4 bases for J; bases not matched to a gene: 6. Germline V lookup: CDR1 SGDLS, CDR2 YYNGEE. Here the CDR3 DNA reads TGTGCCAGCAGCGCGGCTAGCGGGAGGGTATCAGATACGCAGTATTTT. This codes for CASSAASGRVSDTQYF.

The V gene is TRBV2, the J gene TRBJ2-3, with D possibly matching TRBD2 (6 bases). The CDR3 totals 13 residues. V shed 9 bases and J shed 1 base, with 11 bases lying between them. CDR1 is SNHLY and CDR2 is FYNNEI in the germline V gene. This CDR3 is CASWEVGTDTQYF. Here the CDR3 DNA reads TGTGCCAGTTGGGAGGTAGGCACAGATACGCAGTATTTT.

The rearrangement links TRBV7-2 to TRBJ2-7, with a tentative D call TRBD2 (7 bases). CDR3 length: 16 amino acids. V lost 7 bases, J lost 3 bases, and 22 bases lay in between. Germline CDR1 SGHTA, CDR2 FQGNSA. The CDR3 nucleotides are TGTGCCAGCACCAAAGGGGGGCTAGCGGTCCTCTACGAGCAGTACTTC. The encoded protein is CASTKGGLAVLYEQYF.

V gene TRBV5-1 combines with J gene TRBJ2-7, with 8 bases aligning to TRBD1. This CDR3 is 15 amino acids long. Germline CDR1 and CDR2: SGHRS and YFSETQ. Trimming cost V 5 bases and J 7 bases; bases outside gene matches: 14. This chain's CDR3 is CASSMWDRTLGEQYF. The CDR3 region has the DNA TGCGCCAGCAGTATGTGGGACAGGACTTTGGGGGAGCAGTACTTC.

J is TRBJ2-7 and V is TRBV5-8; 10 bases match TRBD2. Germline V gene sequence: CDR1 SGHTS, CDR2 YDEGEE. With V trimmed by 2 bases and J by 7 bases, 6 bases remained unmatched. CDR3 length: 14 residues. The CDR3 bases are TGTGCCAGCAGCTTCGTCGGACTAGCGGAAGAGCAGTACTTC. This gives the protein CASSFVGLAEEQYF.

J is TRBJ1-4 and V is TRBV5-1, with 8 bases identical to TRBD1. The CDR3 length is 15 residues. Germline V gene data show CDR1 as SGHRS and CDR2 as YFSETQ. The V segment lost 5 bases and the J segment 4 bases; nucleotides outside the gene matches: 7. CDR3 nucleotides: TGCGCCAGCAGGAGGACAGGGTCTGGTAATGAAAAACTGTTTTTT. As protein: CASRRTGSGNEKLFF.

V gene TRBV1 combines with J gene TRBJ2-7; TRBD2 is taken as the D call from the table, unchecked against the DNA. TRBV1 is annotated as a pseudogene. The CDR3 covers 15 residues. The CDR3 is CTSRETSGRHNEQYF. The CDR3 nucleotides read TGCACCAGCAGGGAGACTAGCGGGAGACACAACGAGCAGTACTTC.

This sequence joins TRBV2 and TRBJ2-5; D call uncertain. The CDR3 length is 13 residues. Trimming took off 4 bases at V and 2 bases at J, with 8 bases between the two ends. Germline V gives CDR1 SNHLY, CDR2 FYNNEI. This chain's CDR3 is CASSGADQETQYF. DNA of the CDR3: TGTGCCAGCAGTGGGGCAGATCAAGAGACCCAGTACTTC.

This clone appeared a single time. Other DNA sequences from this sample encode an identical CDR3 as well. The chain is built from TRBV7-2 and TRBJ2-1; D is perhaps TRBD1 or TRBD2 (5 bases each). With 0 bases removed from V and 2 bases from J, the gap between germline ends came to 8 bases. This CDR3 is built from 15 residues. Germline CDR1 is SGHTA and CDR2 is FQGNSA. The CDR3: CASSLAGPTYNEQFF. In DNA form, the CDR3 reads TGTGCCAGCAGCTTAGCGGGACCCACCTACAATGAGCAGTTCTTC.

The CDR3 is CASSHSSGTGNTGELFF. CDR3 nucleotides: TGTGCCAGCAGCCACAGCTCCGGGACAGGGAACACCGGGGAGCTGTTTTTT. The rearrangement links TRBV7-9 to TRBJ2-2, with 8 bases matching TRBD1. This CDR3 spans 17 amino acids. With 5 bases clipped from V and 1 base from J, the junction kept 9 bases outside the gene matches. The germline CDR1 and CDR2 sequences are SEHNR and FQNEAQ (reference sequence).

CDR3 coding DNA: TGTGCCAGCAGTTCGGGACTAGCTGGGGAGCAGTACTTC. Translated: CASSSGLAGEQYF. The chain is built from TRBV2 and TRBJ2-7, with TRBD2 matching 9 bases. This CDR3 has 13 residues. V lost 5 bases, J lost 7 bases, and 6 bases stayed unmatched. Germline CDR1 SNHLY, CDR2 FYNNEI.

This clone has a single count. The chain joins TRBV5-1 to TRBJ2-5, with D perhaps TRBD1 or TRBD2 (5 bases each). V lost 4 bases and J 2 bases, leaving 9 bases between the germline ends. The CDR3 consists of 13 residues. Germline V gene sequence: CDR1 SGHRS, CDR2 YFSETQ. CDR3 nucleotide sequence: TGCGCCAGCAGCCGGGACCCGCAAGAGACCCAGTACTTC. It specifies CASSRDPQETQYF.

The chain is built from TRBV7-3 and TRBJ2-5; 11 positions agree with TRBD2. This CDR3 contains 16 residues. The germline V gene has CDR1 SGHTA and CDR2 FQGTGA. Trimming cost V 4 bases and J 4 bases; bases outside gene matches: 8. The CDR3 DNA is TGTGCCAGCAGCTCGCAGCGACTAGCGGGAATAGAGACCCAGTACTTC. As protein: CASSSQRLAGIETQYF.

This clone showed up just once. This sequence joins TRBV19 and TRBJ2-7, with a tentative D call TRBD1 (6 bases). The germline gives CDR1 LNHDA, CDR2 SQIVND (reference sequence). The V end was cut by 5 bases, the J end by 3 bases, with 8 bases between. The CDR3 is made up of 12 amino acids. This CDR3 reads CASSQQGYEQYF. The CDR3 region has the DNA TGTGCCAGTAGTCAACAGGGCTACGAGCAGTACTTC.

The genes are TRBV6-6 and TRBJ1-2, with unresolved D. The CDR3 is 13 residues long. Germline lookup yields CDR1 MNHNY and CDR2 SVGAGI (reference sequence). V lost 0 bases to trimming and J lost 8 bases, with 10 bases between them. CDR3 DNA sequence: TGTGCCAGCAGTTACTCGGGAGGGCCGGGCTACACCTTC. It encodes CASSYSGGPGYTF.

For this clone: In the same sample, other DNA sequences code for this CDR3. V gene TRBV27 combines with J gene TRBJ1-2, with a possible D match to TRBD1 (6 bases). This CDR3 is 13 amino acids long. V shed 2 bases and J shed 5 bases, with 9 bases lying between them. Germline CDR1 is MNHEY and CDR2 is SMNVEV (reference sequence). In DNA, the CDR3 is TGTGCCAGCAGTTTACAAGGGGGATATGGCTACACCTTC. Translation: CASSLQGGYGYTF.

Comment on this clone: Compared with germline, one end of the junction differs, possibly owing to a read error. CDR3 sequence (DNA): TGTGCCAGCAGTTTGAGGCAGGGGCGAGGGTCGATCTTC. Translating it yields CASSLRQGRGSIF. The rearrangement uses TRBV28 and TRBJ1-2; perhaps TRBD1 as D (6 bases). Germline lookup yields CDR1 MDHEN and CDR2 SYDVKM. The CDR3 is made up of 13 amino acids.

This clone appeared a single time. This rearrangement joins TRBV9 to TRBJ2-4; 12 bases match TRBD2. V shed 4 bases and J 4 bases; nucleotides not matched to a gene: 18. The CDR3 spans 20 residues. Germline V gene data show CDR1 as SGDLS and CDR2 as YYNGEE. The CDR3 bases are TGTGCCAGCAGCCCCTCTCCTAGCGGGAGGGCCTGGGCGGGAAAAAACATTCAGTACTTC. Amino acid sequence: CASSPSPSGRAWAGKNIQYF.

The genes are TRBV25-1 and TRBJ1-6, with D uncertain. V was clipped by 2 bases and J by 8 bases, with 10 bases between them. The CDR3 consists of 14 residues. Germline CDR1 and CDR2: MGHDK and SYGVNS. This CDR3 reads CASSEPPRHSPLHF. The CDR3 coding sequence is TGTGCCAGCAGTGAACCGCCCCGTCATTCACCCCTCCACTTT.

This chain links TRBV11-2 with TRBJ2-2; D possibly corresponds to TRBD1 (6 bases). V lost 1 base to trimming and J lost 1 base, with 10 bases between them. The germline V gene has CDR1 SGHAT and CDR2 FQNNGV. This CDR3 has 16 residues. The CDR3 reads CASSLVQGGNTGELFF. In DNA, the CDR3 is TGTGCCAGCAGCTTAGTACAGGGCGGGAACACCGGGGAGCTGTTTTTT.

The rearrangement uses TRBV23-1 and TRBJ2-2, with 8 bases matching TRBD1. TRBV23-1 qualifies as an ORF whose function is uncertain. With 5 bases clipped from V and 4 bases from J, the junction kept 6 bases outside the gene matches. The CDR3 runs 15 residues. CDR3 DNA: TGCGCCAGCAGTTCACAGGGGGGCGGCACCGGGGAGCTGTTTTTT. Protein: CASSSQGGGTGELFF.